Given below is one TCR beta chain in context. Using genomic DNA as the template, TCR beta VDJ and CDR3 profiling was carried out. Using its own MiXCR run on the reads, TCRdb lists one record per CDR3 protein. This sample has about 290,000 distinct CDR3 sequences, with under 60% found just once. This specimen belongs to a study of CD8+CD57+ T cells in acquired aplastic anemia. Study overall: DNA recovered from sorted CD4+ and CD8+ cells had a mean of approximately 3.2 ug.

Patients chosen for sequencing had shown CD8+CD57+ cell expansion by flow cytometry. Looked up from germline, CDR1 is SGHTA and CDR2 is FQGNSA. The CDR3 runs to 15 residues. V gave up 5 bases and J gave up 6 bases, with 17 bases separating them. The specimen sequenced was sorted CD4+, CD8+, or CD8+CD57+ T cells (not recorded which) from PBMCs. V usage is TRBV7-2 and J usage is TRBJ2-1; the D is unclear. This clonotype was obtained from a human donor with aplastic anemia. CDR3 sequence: CASSRTDGLVNEQFF. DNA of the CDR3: TGTGCCAGCAGCCGAACAGACGGGCTTGTCAATGAGCAGTTCTTC.